Following are 23 T cell receptor beta chains from one sample sequenced in a study of blood T cell repertoires in COVID-19. Data came from immunoSEQ multiplex PCR; TCRdb stores just in-frame clones and leaves some out. The sample lists fewer than 250,000 clones, 75% to 85% occurring once. Source material: peripheral blood. These receptors came from a human donor in a cohort sampled during active COVID-19.

J is TRBJ2-5 and V is TRBV7-6, with TRBD2 identical over 10 bases. Germline V CDR1 and CDR2: SGHVS, FNYEAQ. After removal of 5 bases from V and 4 bases from J, the junction contained 7 bases not matched to a gene. The CDR3 is 15 residues long. This CDR3 reads CASSRSSGGRETQYF. CDR3 coding DNA: TGTGCCAGCAGCCGTTCTAGCGGGGGTAGAGAGACCCAGTACTTC.

This chain uses TRBV6-5 with TRBJ2-3, with TRBD1 identical over 10 bases. The length of the CDR3 is 15 residues. Germline-derived CDR1 and CDR2 are MNHEY and SVGAGI. V dropped 6 bases and J dropped 5; count of bases not matched to a gene: 8. CDR3 sequence (DNA): TGTGCCAGCAGCTCCGGGACAGGGGTTGAAGATACGCAGTATTTT. Translation: CASSSGTGVEDTQYF.

The chain combines TRBV5-6 with TRBJ2-1; D unclear. Trimming took 0 bases from V and 5 from J, leaving 6 bases between them. The CDR3 covers 13 residues. Germline assignment: CDR1 SGHDT and CDR2 YYEEEE. The CDR3 here is CASSLGVDNEQFF. The CDR3 nucleotides are TGTGCCAGCAGCTTGGGCGTCGACAATGAGCAGTTCTTC.

The V call is TRBV6-5, the J call TRBJ2-7, with 7 bases identical to TRBD2. Germline-derived CDR1 and CDR2 are MNHEY and SVGAGI. The trim removed 10 bases at V and 1 base at J, leaving 4 bases unmatched. The CDR3 is 12 amino acids. The CDR3 sequence is CAISGLSYEQYF. The CDR3 DNA sequence: TGTGCCATTAGCGGGTTATCCTACGAGCAGTACTTC.

This chain connects TRBV10-3 to TRBJ2-3, with a tentative D call TRBD2 (5 bases). The CDR3 is made up of 13 amino acids. Germline-derived CDR1 and CDR2 are ENHRY and SYGVKD. Trimming removed 1 base from V and 5 bases from J, with 7 bases in between. In nucleotides, the CDR3 is TGTGCCATCAGTGAGTTGACTATAGATACGCAGTATTTT. Its translation is CAISELTIDTQYF.

The V gene is TRBV30, the J gene TRBJ1-4; D is perhaps TRBD1 (5 bases). The CDR3 runs 14 residues. The germline V gene has CDR1 GTSNPN and CDR2 SVGIG (reference sequence). The V end lost 7 bases, the J end lost 4 bases, and 16 bases lay between the germline ends. The CDR3 is CAFISRDSNEKLFF. CDR3 coding DNA: TGTGCCTTTATCTCCAGGGATAGTAATGAAAAACTGTTTTTT.

This sequence joins TRBV19 and TRBJ2-1; TRBD2 agrees at 12 bases. The germline V gene has CDR1 LNHDA and CDR2 SQIVND (reference sequence). Trimming at V came to 4 bases and at J to 7 bases, leaving 8 bases not matched to a gene. This CDR3 is 16 amino acids long. DNA of the CDR3: TGTGCCAGTAGTACGGAGACTAGCGGGAGTGCGAATGAGCAGTTCTTC. Encoded protein: CASSTETSGSANEQFF.

The chain is built from TRBV7-9 and TRBJ2-7, with 8 positions matching TRBD2. Per the germline V gene, CDR1 is SEHNR and CDR2 is FQNEAQ (reference sequence). The CDR3 has 14 residues. The V and J ends lost 3 bases and 2 bases, in that order; junction bases with no gene match: 3. CDR3 sequence reads: CASSLGSGAYEQYF. The CDR3, as DNA: TGTGCCAGCAGCTTGGGTAGCGGGGCCTACGAGCAGTACTTC.

This chain joins TRBV28 and TRBJ1-6, with D tentatively TRBD1 (6 bases). The germline V gene has CDR1 MDHEN and CDR2 SYDVKM. The CDR3 spans 15 residues. The V end was cut by 5 bases, the J end by 7 bases, with 15 bases between. The CDR3 DNA reads as TGTGCCAGCAGTCCCCGGACAGTTTCCAATTCACCCCTCCACTTT. This translates into CASSPRTVSNSPLHF.

This chain connects TRBV5-5 to TRBJ1-5; D possibly corresponds to TRBD1 (6 bases). Germline CDR1 SGHKS, CDR2 YYEKEE (reference sequence). V was cut by 1 base and J by 4 bases, with 15 bases left in between. The CDR3 loop spans 16 amino acids. CDR3 DNA sequence: TGTGCCAGCAGCTTGACCGGGACAAGTGGAAATCAGCCCCAGCATTTT. Encoded protein: CASSLTGTSGNQPQHF.

This rearrangement joins TRBV28 to TRBJ2-3, with TRBD2 as a possible D gene (5 bases). There are 14 residues in the CDR3. Trimming cost V 4 bases and J 3 bases, with 11 bases left between them. Germline V lookup: CDR1 MDHEN, CDR2 SYDVKM. Here the CDR3 DNA reads TGTGCCAGCAGTTCCGAAGGGAGTACAGATACGCAGTATTTT. Translation: CASSSEGSTDTQYF. Full variable domain (missing parts from reference TRBV28 and TRBJ2-3): DVKVTQSSRYLVKRTGEKVFLECVQDMDHENMFWYRQDPGLGLRLIYFSYDVKMKEKGDIPEGYSVSREKKERFSLILESASTNQTSMYLCASSSEGSTDTQYFGPGTRLTVL.

The rearrangement uses TRBV11-2 and TRBJ1-4; D is undetermined. V was clipped by 7 bases and J by 6 bases, with 12 bases between them. The germline CDR1 and CDR2 sequences are SGHAT and FQNNGV. CDR3 length: 13 residues. DNA of the CDR3: TGTGCCAGCACCCCGAGGGCCGATGAAAAACTGTTTTTT. Encoded protein: CASTPRADEKLFF.

The genes are TRBV5-1 and TRBJ2-5, with 7 positions matching TRBD1. CDR3 length: 15 residues. J gave up 0 bases and V 3 bases, and 5 bases lay outside the gene matches. Germline values: CDR1 SGHRS, CDR2 YFSETQ. CDR3 DNA sequence: TGCGCCAGCAGCTCCCCCGGGACAGACCAAGAGACCCAGTACTTC. This translates into CASSSPGTDQETQYF.

The chain has TRBV9 and TRBJ2-7, with TRBD2 identical over 11 bases. The ends lost 1 base at V and 3 bases at J; junction bases unmatched: 9. This CDR3 has 17 residues. Germline CDR1 is SGDLS and CDR2 is YYNGEE. The CDR3 DNA reads as TGTGCCAGCAGCGTATCTTGGGGGACTAGCGGACACTACGAGCAGTACTTC. It is translated as CASSVSWGTSGHYEQYF.

This chain joins TRBV30 and TRBJ1-3, with 9 positions matching TRBD1. The germline gives CDR1 GTSNPN, CDR2 SVGIG (reference sequence). The CDR3 length is 13 residues. J lost 7 bases, V lost 3 bases, and 4 bases had no gene match. The CDR3 nucleotides read TGTGCCTGGAGGGGGACAGGGAGCAACACCATATATTTT. It is translated as CAWRGTGSNTIYF.

The chain recombines TRBV11-3 with TRBJ2-3, with 13 bases identical to TRBD2. The V segment lost 5 bases and the J segment 4 bases; nucleotides outside the gene matches: 6. This CDR3 is 16 amino acids long. CDR1 SGHNT and CDR2 YENEEA come from the germline V gene. The CDR3 here is CASSTRGLAGADTQYF. The DNA for the CDR3 is TGTGCCAGCAGCACCCGAGGACTAGCGGGAGCAGATACGCAGTATTTT.

The V and J genes are TRBV30 and TRBJ1-5, with 10 nucleotides matching TRBD1. This CDR3 is 18 amino acids long. Per germline, CDR1 GTSNPN and CDR2 SVGIG (reference sequence). Trimming at V came to 3 bases and at J to 1 base, leaving 12 bases not matched to a gene. CDR3 region: CAWSPRTGGSRSNQPQHF. CDR3 DNA sequence: TGTGCCTGGAGCCCGAGGACAGGGGGTAGTCGGAGCAATCAGCCCCAGCATTTT.

The chain couples TRBV2 to TRBJ1-2; the D is unclear. The CDR3 has 13 amino acids. Germline V gene sequence: CDR1 SNHLY, CDR2 FYNNEI. The V end lost 3 bases, the J end lost 3 bases, and 8 bases lay between the germline ends. DNA for the CDR3: TGTGCCAGCAGTGACTCTGGGCACTATGGCTACACCTTC. This sequence encodes CASSDSGHYGYTF.

The rearrangement links TRBV11-2 to TRBJ2-3, with D hard to call. The CDR3 loop spans 13 amino acids. V lost 2 bases to trimming and J lost 4 bases, with 7 bases between them. Germline lookup yields CDR1 SGHAT and CDR2 FQNNGV. CDR3 residues: CASSLTLADTQYF. The CDR3 DNA reads as TGTGCCAGCAGCTTAACGTTAGCAGATACGCAGTATTTT. Filled out from reference TRBV11-2 and TRBJ2-3, the complete variable domain reads EAGVAQSPRYKIIEKRQSVAFWCNPISGHATLYWYQQILGQGPKLLIQFQNNGVVDDSQLPKDRFSAERLKGVDSTLKIQPAKLEDSAVYLCASSLTLADTQYFGPGTRLTVL.

This rearrangement joins TRBV28 to TRBJ2-2; 10 bases match TRBD1. The CDR3 is 15 amino acids. Germline CDR1 MDHEN, CDR2 SYDVKM. V dropped 6 bases and J dropped 7; count of bases not matched to a gene: 8. CDR3 amino acids: CASRGTGEGGGELFF. CDR3 DNA sequence: TGTGCCAGCAGGGGGACAGGGGAAGGGGGCGGGGAGCTGTTTTTT.

This sequence joins TRBV27 and TRBJ2-1; 11 bases are a match to TRBD2. This CDR3 comprises 16 residues. CDR1 and CDR2 from the germline V gene are MNHEY and SMNVEV (reference sequence). V lost 4 bases and J lost 7; bases outside the gene matches: 9. CDR3 region: CASSYRKASGRNEQFF. The CDR3 nucleotides are TGTGCCAGCAGTTATAGAAAGGCTAGCGGGAGGAATGAGCAGTTCTTC.

This clone turned up a few times. V is TRBV29-1 and J is TRBJ1-5; 8 nucleotides align to TRBD1. The CDR3 is made up of 14 amino acids. The germline gives CDR1 SQVTM, CDR2 ANQGSEA. The ends lost 4 bases at V and 2 bases at J; junction bases unmatched: 4. CDR3 coding DNA: TGCAGCGTTGTGACAGGGGTGGGCAATCAGCCCCAGCATTTT. As protein: CSVVTGVGNQPQHF.

The table lists this clone with a count of one. V and J are TRBV6-5 and TRBJ2-7; 7 nucleotides match TRBD1. Trimming took 8 bases from V and 5 from J; bases not matched to a gene: 6. The V gene's germline CDR1 is MNHEY and CDR2 SVGAGI. This CDR3 has 12 residues. The CDR3 sequence: CASGKGAHEQYF. The DNA for the CDR3 is TGTGCCAGCGGAAAGGGGGCCCACGAGCAGTACTTC.